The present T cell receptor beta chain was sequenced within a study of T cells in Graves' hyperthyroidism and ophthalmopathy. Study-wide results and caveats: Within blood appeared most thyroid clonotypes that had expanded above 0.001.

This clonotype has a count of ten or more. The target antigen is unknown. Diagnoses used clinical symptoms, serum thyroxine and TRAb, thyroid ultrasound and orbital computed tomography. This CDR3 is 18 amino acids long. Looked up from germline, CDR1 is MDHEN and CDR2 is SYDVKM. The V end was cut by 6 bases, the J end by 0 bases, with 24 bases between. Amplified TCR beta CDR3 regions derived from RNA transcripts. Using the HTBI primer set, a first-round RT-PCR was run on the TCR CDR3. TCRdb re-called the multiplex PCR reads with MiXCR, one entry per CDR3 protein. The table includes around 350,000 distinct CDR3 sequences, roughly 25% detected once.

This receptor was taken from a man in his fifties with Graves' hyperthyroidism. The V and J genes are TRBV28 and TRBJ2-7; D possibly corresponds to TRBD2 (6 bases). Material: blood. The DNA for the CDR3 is TGTGCCAGCAGCCCAGGGATGACGGAGGGCTTGAACTCCTACGAGCAGTACTTC. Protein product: CASSPGMTEGLNSYEQYF.